This TCR beta chain was found in a study of cytomegalovirus exposure and HLA in healthy donors. Study in general: Earlier results showed 90 million to 130 million unique TCR beta sequences derived from around 170 million T cells. Study-wide findings and caveats: Among the most significant clusters, several appeared linked to common viral pathogens in a later analysis. Most TCR sequences were seen very rarely across donors, but some public TCRs occurred in many.

The length of the CDR3 is 14 residues. From germline, CDR1 is SNHLY and CDR2 FYNNEI. With 4 bases clipped from V and 1 base from J, the junction kept 0 bases outside the gene matches. Vbeta (60) and Jbeta (13) primers were used in the PCR. Data came from immunoSEQ multiplex PCR; TCRdb stores just in-frame clones and leaves some out. Among under 200,000 clones listed, approximately 81% were seen once. Notes on this clone: Its antigen is as yet unknown.

The sample taken for sequencing was PBMCs. This clonotype was sampled from a woman in her thirties in good health and CMV-seropositive. The chain joins TRBV2 to TRBJ1-5; 8 bases agree with TRBD1. CDR3 loop: CASSGQGSNQPQHF. CDR3 coding DNA: TGTGCCAGCAGTGGACAGGGGAGCAATCAGCCCCAGCATTTT.